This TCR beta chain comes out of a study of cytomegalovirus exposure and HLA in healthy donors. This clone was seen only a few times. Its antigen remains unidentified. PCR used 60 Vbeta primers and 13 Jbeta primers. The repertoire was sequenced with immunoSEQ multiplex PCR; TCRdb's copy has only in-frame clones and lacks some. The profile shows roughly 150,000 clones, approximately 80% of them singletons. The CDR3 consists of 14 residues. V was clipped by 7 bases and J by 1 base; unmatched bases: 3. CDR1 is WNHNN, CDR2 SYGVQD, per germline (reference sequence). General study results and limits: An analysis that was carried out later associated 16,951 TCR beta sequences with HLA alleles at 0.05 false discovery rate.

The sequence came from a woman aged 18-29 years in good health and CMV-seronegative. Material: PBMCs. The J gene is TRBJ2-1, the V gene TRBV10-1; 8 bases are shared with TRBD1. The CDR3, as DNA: TGCGCCAGCAACGACAGGGGATCCTACAATGAGCAGTTCTTC. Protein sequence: CASNDRGSYNEQFF.